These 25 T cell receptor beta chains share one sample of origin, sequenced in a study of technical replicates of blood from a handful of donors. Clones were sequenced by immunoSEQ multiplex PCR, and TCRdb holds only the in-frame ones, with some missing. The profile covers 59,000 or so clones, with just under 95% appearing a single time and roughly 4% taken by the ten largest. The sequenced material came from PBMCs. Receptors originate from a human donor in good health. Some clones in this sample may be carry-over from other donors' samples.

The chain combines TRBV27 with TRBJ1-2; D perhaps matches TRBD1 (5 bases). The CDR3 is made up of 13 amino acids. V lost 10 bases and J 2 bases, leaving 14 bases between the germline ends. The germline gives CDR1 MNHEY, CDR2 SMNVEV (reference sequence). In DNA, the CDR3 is TGTGCCACCGCCATGACAGCCAACTATGGCTACACCTTC. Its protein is CATAMTANYGYTF.

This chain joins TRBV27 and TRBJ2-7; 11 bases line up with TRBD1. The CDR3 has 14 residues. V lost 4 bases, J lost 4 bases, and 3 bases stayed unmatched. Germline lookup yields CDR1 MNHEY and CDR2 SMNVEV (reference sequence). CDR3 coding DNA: TGTGCCAGCAGTTCTCGGGACAGGGGGTACGAGCAGTACTTC. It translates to CASSSRDRGYEQYF.

CDR3 residues: CAWRSVGAYEQYF. CDR3 nucleotide sequence: TGTGCCTGGAGGTCCGTGGGAGCCTACGAGCAGTACTTC. The chain employs TRBV30 and TRBJ2-7; TRBD2 might be the D (5 bases). There are 13 residues in the CDR3. Trimming shortened V by 3 bases and J by 2 bases, and 11 bases separated the two germline ends. The germline CDR1 and CDR2 sequences are GTSNPN and SVGIG (reference sequence).

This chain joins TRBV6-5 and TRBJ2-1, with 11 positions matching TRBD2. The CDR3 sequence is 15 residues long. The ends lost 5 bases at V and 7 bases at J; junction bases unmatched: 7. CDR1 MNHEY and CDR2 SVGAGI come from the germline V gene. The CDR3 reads CASSPLAGVPNEQFF. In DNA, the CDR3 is TGTGCCAGCAGTCCACTAGCGGGAGTACCTAATGAGCAGTTCTTC.

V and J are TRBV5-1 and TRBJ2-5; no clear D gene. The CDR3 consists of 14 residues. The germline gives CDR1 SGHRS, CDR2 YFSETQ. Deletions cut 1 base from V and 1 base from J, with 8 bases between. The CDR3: CASSLLTAQETQYF. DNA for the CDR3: TGCGCCAGCAGCTTGTTGACTGCCCAAGAGACCCAGTACTTC.

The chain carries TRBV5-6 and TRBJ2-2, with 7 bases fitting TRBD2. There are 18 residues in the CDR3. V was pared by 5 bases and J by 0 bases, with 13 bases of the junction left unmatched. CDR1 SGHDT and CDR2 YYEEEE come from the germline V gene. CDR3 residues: CASRRAGPEGANTGELFF. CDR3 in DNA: TGTGCCAGCAGACGAGCGGGACCGGAAGGCGCGAACACCGGGGAGCTGTTTTTT.

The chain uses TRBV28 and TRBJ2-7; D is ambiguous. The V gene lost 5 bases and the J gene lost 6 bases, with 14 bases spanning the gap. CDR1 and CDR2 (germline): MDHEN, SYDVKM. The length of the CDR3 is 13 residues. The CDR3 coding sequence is TGTGCCAGCAGTGCAGGTTTGTCATCCGAGCAGTACTTC. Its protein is CASSAGLSSEQYF.

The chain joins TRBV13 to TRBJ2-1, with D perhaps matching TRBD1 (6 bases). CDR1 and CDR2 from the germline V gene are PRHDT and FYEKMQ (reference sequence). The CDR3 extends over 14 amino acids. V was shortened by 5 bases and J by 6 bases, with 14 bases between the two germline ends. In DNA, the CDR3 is TGTGCCAGCAGCCGGCTACAGGGCCGCAATGAGCAGTTCTTC. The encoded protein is CASSRLQGRNEQFF.

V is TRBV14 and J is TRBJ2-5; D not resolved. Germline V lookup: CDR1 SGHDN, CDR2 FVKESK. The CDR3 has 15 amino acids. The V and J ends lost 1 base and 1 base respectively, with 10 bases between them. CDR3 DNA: TGTGCCAGCAGCCAAGTCTGGGCGTCCCAAGAGACCCAGTACTTC. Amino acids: CASSQVWASQETQYF.

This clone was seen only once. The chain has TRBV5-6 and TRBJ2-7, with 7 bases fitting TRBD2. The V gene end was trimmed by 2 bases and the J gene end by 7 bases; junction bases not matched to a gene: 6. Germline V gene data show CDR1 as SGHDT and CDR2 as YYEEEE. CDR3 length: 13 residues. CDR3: CASSFQRGREQYF. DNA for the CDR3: TGTGCCAGCAGCTTTCAGCGGGGTCGGGAGCAGTACTTC.

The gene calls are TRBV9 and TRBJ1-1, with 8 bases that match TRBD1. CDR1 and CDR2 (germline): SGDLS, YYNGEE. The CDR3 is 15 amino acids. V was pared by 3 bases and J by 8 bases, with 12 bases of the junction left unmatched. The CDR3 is CASSARTGQPVEAFF. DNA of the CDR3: TGTGCCAGCAGCGCCCGGACAGGGCAACCAGTAGAAGCTTTCTTT.

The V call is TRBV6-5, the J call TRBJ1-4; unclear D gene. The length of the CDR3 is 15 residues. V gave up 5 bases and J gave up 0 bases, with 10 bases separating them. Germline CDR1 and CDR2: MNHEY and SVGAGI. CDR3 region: CASSTRVPTNEKLFF. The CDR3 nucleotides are TGTGCCAGCAGTACGAGAGTCCCAACTAATGAAAAACTGTTTTTT.

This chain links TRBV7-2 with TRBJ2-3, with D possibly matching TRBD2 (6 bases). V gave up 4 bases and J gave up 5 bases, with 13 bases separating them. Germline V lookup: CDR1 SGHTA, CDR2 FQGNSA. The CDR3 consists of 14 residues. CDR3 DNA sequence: TGTGCCAGCAGCTGGGTAGCGGCCGAAGATACGCAGTATTTT. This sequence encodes CASSWVAAEDTQYF.

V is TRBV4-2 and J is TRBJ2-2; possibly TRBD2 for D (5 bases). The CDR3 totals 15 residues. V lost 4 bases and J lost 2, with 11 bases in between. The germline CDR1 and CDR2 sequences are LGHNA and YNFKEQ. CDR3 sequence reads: CASSPSGANTGELFF. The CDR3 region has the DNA TGTGCCAGCAGCCCGAGCGGTGCAAACACCGGGGAGCTGTTTTTT.

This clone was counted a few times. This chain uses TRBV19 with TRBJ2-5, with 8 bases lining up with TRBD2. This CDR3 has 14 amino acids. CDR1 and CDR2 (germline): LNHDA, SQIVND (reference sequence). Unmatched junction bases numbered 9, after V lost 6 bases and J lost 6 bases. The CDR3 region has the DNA TGTGCCAGTAGCAGTAGCGGGGACCTACAGACCCAGTACTTC. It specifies CASSSSGDLQTQYF.

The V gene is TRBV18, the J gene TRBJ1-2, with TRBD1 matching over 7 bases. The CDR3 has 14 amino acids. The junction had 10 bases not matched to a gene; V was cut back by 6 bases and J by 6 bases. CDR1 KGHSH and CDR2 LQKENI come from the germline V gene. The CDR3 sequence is CASSPGTDNDGYTF. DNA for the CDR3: TGTGCCAGCTCTCCCGGGACAGACAACGATGGCTACACCTTC. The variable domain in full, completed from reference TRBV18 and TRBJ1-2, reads NAGVMQNPRHLVRRRGQEARLRCSPMKGHSHVYWYRQLPEEGLKFMVYLQKENIIDESGMPKERFSAEFPKEGPSILRIQQVVRGDSAAYFCASSPGTDNDGYTFGSGTRLTVV.

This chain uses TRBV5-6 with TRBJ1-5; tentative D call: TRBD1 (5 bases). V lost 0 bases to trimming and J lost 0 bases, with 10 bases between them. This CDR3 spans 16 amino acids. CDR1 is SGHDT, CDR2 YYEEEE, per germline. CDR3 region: CASSLAAGYSNQPQHF. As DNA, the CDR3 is TGTGCCAGCAGCTTGGCCGCAGGGTATAGCAATCAGCCCCAGCATTTT.

The CDR3 is CASTPEFREQYF. CDR3 nucleotide sequence: TGTGCCAGCACCCCCGAGTTCCGCGAGCAGTACTTC. The rearrangement uses TRBV6-1 and TRBJ2-7, with D unresolved. V gave up 7 bases and J gave up 6 bases, with 13 bases separating them. Per the germline V gene, CDR1 is MNHNS and CDR2 is SASEGT. The CDR3 is 12 amino acids.

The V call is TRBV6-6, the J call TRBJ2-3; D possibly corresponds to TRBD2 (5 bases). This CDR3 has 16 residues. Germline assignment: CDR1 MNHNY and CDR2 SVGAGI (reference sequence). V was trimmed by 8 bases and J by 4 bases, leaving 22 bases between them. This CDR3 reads CASYRQHGVGADTQYF. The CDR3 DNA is TGTGCCAGCTATCGGCAGCACGGGGTTGGAGCAGATACGCAGTATTTT.

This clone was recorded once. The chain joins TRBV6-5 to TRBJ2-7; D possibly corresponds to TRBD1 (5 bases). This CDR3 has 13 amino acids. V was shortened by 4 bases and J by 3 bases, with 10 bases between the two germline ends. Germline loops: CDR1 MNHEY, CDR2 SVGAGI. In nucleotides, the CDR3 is TGTGCCAGCAGTTTTTCCAGGGACTACGAGCAGTACTTC. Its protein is CASSFSRDYEQYF.

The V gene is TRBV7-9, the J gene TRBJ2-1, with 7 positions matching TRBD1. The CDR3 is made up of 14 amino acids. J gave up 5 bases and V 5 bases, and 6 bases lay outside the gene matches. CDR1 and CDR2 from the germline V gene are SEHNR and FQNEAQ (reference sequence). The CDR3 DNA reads TGTGCCAGCAGCCTCGGGACAGAGAACAATGAGCAGTTCTTC. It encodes CASSLGTENNEQFF. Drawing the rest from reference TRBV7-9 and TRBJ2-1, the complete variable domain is DTGVSQNPRHKITKRGQNVTFRCDPISEHNRLYWYRQTLGQGPEFLTYFQNEAQLEKSRLLSDRFSAERPKGSFSTLEIQRTEQGDSAMYLCASSLGTENNEQFFGPGTRLTVL.

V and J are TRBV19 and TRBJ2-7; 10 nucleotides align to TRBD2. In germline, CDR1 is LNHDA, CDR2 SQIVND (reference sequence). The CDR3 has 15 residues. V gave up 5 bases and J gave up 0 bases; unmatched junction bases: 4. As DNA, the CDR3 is TGTGCCAGTAGTTATAGCGGGGGGTCCTCCTACGAGCAGTACTTC. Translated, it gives CASSYSGGSSYEQYF.

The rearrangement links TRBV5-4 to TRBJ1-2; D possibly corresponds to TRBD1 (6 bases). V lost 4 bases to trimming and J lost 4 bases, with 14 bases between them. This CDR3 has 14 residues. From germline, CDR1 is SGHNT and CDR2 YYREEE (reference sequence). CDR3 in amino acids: CASSRPGESYGYTF. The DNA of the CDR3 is TGTGCCAGCAGCAGGCCAGGGGAATCCTATGGCTACACCTTC.

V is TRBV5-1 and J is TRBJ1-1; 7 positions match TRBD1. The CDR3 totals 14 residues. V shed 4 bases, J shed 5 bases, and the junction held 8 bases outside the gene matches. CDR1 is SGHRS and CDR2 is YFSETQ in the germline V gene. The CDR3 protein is CASSGWQGETEAFF. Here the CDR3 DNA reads TGCGCCAGCAGCGGATGGCAGGGGGAGACTGAAGCTTTCTTT.

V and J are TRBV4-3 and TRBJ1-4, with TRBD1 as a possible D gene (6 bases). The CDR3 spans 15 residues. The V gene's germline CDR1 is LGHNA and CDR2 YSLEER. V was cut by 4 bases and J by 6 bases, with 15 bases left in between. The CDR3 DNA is TGCGCCAGCAGCCGTACCGGGACAAACCATGAAAAACTGTTTTTT. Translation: CASSRTGTNHEKLFF.